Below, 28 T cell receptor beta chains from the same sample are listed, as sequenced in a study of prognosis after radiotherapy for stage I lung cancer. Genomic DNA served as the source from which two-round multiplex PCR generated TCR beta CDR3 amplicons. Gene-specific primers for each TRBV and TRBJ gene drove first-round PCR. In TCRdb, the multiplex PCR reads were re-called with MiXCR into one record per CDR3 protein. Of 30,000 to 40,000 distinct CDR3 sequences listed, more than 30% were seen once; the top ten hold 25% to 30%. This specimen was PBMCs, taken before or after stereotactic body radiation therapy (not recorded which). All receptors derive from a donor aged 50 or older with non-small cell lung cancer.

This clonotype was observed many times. The CDR3 here is CASMGDSLNTGELFF. The CDR3 DNA sequence: TGTGCCAGTATGGGGGACAGCCTAAACACCGGGGAGCTGTTTTTT. This rearrangement joins TRBV19 to TRBJ2-2; 7 bases are shared with TRBD1. V shed 7 bases and J 2 bases; nucleotides not matched to a gene: 7. The CDR3 is 15 amino acids. Per germline, CDR1 LNHDA and CDR2 SQIVND (reference sequence).

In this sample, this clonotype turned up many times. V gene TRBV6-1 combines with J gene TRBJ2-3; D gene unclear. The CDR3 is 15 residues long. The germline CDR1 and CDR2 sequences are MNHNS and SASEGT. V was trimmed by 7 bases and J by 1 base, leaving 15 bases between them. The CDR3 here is CASKPEGLRTDTQYF. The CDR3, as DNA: TGTGCCAGCAAGCCCGAAGGGCTCCGCACAGATACGCAGTATTTT.

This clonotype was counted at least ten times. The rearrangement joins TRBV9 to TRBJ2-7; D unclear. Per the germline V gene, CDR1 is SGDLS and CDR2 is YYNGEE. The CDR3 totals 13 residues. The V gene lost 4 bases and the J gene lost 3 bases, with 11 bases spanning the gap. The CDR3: CASSPGPIYEQYF. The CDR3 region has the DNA TGTGCCAGCAGCCCCGGGCCGATCTACGAGCAGTACTTC.

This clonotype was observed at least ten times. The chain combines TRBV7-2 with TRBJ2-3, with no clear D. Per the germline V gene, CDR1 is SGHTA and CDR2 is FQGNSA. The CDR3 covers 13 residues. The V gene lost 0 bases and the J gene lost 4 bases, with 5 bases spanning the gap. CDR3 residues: CASSLAPADTQYF. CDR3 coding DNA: TGTGCCAGCAGCTTAGCTCCCGCAGATACGCAGTATTTT.

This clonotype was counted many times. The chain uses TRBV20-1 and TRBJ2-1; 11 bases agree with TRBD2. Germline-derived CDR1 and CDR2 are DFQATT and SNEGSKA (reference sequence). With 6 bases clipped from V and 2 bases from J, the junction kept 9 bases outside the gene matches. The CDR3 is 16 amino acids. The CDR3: CSALPFSGGAYNEQFF. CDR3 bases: TGCAGTGCCCTACCTTTTAGCGGGGGGGCCTACAATGAGCAGTTCTTC.

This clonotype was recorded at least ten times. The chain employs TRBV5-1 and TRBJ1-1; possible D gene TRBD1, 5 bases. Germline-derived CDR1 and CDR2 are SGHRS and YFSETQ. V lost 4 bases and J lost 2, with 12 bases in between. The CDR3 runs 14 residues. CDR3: CASSPLQGNTEAFF. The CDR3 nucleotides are TGCGCCAGCAGCCCCCTCCAGGGCAACACTGAAGCTTTCTTT.

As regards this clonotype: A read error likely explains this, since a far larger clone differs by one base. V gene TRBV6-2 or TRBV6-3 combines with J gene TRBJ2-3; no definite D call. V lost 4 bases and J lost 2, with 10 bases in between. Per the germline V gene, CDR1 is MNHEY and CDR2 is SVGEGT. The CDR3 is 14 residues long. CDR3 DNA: TGTGCCAGCAGTTCGACGGCTTACACAGATACGCAGTATTTT. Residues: CASSSTAYTDTQYF.

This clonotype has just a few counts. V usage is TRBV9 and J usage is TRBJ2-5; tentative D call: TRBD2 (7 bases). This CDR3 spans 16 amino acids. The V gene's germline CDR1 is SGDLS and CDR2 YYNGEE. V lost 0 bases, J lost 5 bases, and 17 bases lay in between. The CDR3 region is CASSVGVGGGPETQYF. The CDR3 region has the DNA TGTGCCAGCAGCGTAGGGGTTGGGGGGGGCCCGGAGACCCAGTACTTC.

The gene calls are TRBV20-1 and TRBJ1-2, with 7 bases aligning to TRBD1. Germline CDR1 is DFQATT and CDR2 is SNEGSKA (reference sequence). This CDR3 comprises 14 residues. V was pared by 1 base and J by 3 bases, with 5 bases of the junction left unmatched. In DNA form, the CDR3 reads TGCAGTGCTAGAGCGGGGCAGGGGGACTATGGCTACACCTTC. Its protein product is CSARAGQGDYGYTF.

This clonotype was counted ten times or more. The chain's CDR3 is CAWSGGYSGNTIYF. CDR3 nucleotides: TGTGCCTGGAGTGGCGGCTACTCTGGAAACACCATATATTTT. This sequence joins TRBV30 and TRBJ1-3, with no clear D. The CDR3 loop spans 14 amino acids. In germline, CDR1 is GTSNPN, CDR2 SVGIG (reference sequence). V lost 1 base, J lost 0 bases, and 7 bases lay in between.

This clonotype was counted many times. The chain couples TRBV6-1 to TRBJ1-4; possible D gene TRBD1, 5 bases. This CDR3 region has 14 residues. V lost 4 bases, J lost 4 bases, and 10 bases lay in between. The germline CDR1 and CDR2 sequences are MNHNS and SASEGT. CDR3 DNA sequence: TGTGCCAGCAGTGCGGGACCTGTTAATGAAAAACTGTTTTTT. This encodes CASSAGPVNEKLFF.

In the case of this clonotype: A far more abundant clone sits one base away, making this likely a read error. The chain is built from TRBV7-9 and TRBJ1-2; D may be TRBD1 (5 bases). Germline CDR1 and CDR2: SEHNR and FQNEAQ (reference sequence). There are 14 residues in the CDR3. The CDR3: CASSLATVNYCYTF. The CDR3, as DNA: TGTGCCAGCAGCTTAGCGACAGTAAACTATTGCTACACCTTC. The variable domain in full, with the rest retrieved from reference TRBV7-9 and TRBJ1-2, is DTGVSQNPRHKITKRGQNVTFRCDPISEHNRLYWYRQTLGQGPEFLTYFQNEAQLEKSRLLSDRFSAERPKGSFSTLEIQRTEQGDSAMYLCASSLATVNYCYTFGSGTRLTVV.

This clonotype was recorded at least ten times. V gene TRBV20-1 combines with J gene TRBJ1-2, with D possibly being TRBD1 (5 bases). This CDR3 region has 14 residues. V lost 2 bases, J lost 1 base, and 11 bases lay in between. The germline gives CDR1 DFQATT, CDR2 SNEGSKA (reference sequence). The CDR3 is CSARKQGYNYGYTF. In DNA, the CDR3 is TGCAGTGCTAGAAAGCAGGGTTATAACTATGGCTACACCTTC.

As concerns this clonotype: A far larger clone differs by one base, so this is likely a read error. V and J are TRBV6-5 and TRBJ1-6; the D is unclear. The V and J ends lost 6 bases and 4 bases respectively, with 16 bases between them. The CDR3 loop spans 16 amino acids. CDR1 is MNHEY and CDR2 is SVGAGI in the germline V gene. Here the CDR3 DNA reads TGTGCCAGCAGCCCCACTCCGTACCTTTATAATTCACCCCTCCACTTT. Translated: CASSPTPYLYNSPLHF.

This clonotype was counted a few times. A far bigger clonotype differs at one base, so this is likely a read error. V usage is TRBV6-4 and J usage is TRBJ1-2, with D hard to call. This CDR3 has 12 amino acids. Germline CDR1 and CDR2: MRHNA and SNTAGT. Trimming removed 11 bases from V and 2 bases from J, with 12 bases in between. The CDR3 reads CAGFVVNYGYTF. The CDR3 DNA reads TGTGCCGGCTTCGTGGTGAACTATGGCTACACCTTC.

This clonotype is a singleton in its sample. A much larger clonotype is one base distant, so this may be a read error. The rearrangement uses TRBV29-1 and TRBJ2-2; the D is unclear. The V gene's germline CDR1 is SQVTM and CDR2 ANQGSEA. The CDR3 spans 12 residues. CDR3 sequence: CGADGLSGELFF. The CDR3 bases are TGCGGCGCGGACGGGTTGTCCGGGGAGCTGTTTTTT.

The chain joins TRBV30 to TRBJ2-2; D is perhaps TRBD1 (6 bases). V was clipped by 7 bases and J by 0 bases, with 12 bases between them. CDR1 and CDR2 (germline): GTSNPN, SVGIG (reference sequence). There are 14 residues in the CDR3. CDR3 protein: CASAGDTNTGELFF. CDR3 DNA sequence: TGTGCCTCCGCAGGGGACACGAACACCGGGGAGCTGTTTTTT.

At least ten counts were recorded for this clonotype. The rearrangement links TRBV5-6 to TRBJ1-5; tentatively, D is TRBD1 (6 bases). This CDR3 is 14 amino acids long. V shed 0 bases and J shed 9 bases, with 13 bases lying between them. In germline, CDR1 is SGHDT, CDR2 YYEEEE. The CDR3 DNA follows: TGTGCCAGCAGCTTGGGGACAGTGCAGGGGCCCCAGCATTTT. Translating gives CASSLGTVQGPQHF.

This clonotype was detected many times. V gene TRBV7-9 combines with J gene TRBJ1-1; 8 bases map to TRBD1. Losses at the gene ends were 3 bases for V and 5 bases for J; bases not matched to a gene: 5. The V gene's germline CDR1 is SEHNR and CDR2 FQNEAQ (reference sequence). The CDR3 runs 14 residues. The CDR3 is CASSFGQGRTEAFF. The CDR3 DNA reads TGTGCCAGCAGCTTCGGACAGGGAAGAACTGAAGCTTTCTTT.

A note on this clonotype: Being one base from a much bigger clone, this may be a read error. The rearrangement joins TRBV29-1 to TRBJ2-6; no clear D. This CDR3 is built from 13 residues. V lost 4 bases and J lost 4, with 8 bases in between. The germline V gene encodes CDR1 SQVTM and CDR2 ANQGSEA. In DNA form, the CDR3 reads TGCAGCGTTGCTAAGGCCGGGGCCAACGTCCTGACTTTC. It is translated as CSVAKAGANVLTF.

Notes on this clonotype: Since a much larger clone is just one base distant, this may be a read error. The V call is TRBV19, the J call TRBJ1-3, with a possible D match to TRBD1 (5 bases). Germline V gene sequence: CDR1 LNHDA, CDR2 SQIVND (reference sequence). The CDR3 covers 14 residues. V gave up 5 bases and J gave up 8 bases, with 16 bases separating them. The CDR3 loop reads CASSPGPGTDTIYF. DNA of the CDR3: TGTGCCAGTAGTCCGGGACCTGGGACGGACACCATATATTTT. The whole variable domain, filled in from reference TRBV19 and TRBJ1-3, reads DGGITQSPKYLFRKEGQNVTLSCEQNLNHDAMYWYRQDPGQGLRLIYYSQIVNDFQKGDIAEGYSVSREKKESFPLTVTSAQKNPTAFYLCASSPGPGTDTIYFGEGSWLTVV.

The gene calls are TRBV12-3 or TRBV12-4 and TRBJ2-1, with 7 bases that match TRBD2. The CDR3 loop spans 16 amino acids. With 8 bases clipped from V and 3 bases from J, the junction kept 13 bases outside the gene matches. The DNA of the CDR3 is TGTGCCAGCGCCCCCCGCGGGGTAGCGGGCTACAATGAGCAGTTCTTC. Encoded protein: CASAPRGVAGYNEQFF.

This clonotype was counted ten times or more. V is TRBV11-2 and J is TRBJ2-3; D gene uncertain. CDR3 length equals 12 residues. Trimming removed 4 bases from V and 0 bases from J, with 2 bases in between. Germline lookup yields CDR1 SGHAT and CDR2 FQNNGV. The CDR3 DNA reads TGTGCCAGCAGCTCTAGCACAGATACGCAGTATTTT. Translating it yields CASSSSTDTQYF.

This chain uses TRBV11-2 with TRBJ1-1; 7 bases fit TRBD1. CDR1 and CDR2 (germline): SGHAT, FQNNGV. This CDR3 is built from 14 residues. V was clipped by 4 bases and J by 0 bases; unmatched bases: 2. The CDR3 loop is CASSSGTVNTEAFF. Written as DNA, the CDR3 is TGTGCCAGCAGCTCGGGGACAGTGAACACTGAAGCTTTCTTT.

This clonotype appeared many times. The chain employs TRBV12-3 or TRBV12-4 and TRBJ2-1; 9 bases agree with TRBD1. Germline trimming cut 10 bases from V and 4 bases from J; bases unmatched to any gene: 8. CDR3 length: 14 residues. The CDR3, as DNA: TGTGCCACCTCACAGGGGGCGGTTTACAATGAGCAGTTCTTC. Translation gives CATSQGAVYNEQFF.

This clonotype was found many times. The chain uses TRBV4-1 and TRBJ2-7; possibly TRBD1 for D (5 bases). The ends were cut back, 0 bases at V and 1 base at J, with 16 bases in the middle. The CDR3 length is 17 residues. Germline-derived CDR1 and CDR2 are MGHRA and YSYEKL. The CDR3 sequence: CASSQDPAAGSSYEQYF. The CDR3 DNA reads TGCGCCAGCAGCCAAGACCCTGCTGCAGGGTCGTCCTACGAGCAGTACTTC.

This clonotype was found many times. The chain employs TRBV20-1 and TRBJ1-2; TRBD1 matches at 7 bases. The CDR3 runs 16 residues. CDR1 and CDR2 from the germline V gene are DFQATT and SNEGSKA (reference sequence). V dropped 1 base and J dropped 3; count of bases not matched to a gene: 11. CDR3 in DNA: TGCAGTGCTAGAGTACGCCAAGACAGGGTATACTATGGCTACACCTTC. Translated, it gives CSARVRQDRVYYGYTF.

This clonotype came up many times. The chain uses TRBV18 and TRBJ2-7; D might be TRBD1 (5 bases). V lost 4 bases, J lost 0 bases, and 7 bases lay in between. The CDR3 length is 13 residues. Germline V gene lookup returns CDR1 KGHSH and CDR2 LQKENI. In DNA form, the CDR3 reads TGTGCCAGCTCACTGGGGCTCTCCTACGAGCAGTACTTC. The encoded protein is CASSLGLSYEQYF.